One sample yielded the 4 T cell receptor beta chains listed below, sequenced in a study of T cells in Graves' hyperthyroidism and ophthalmopathy. RNA transcripts gave rise to amplified TCR beta CDR3 regions. HTBI primers were the set used in a first-round RT-PCR of the TCR CDR3. One entry per CDR3 protein results from TCRdb running MiXCR on the multiplex PCR reads. Here the sample spans about 350,000 distinct CDR3 sequences, 15% to 20% being singletons. Input material: blood. Receptors originate from a woman aged 40-49 years with Graves' ophthalmopathy.

The chain uses TRBV24-1 and TRBJ1-2; D perhaps matches TRBD1 (5 bases). CDR1 KGHDR and CDR2 SFDVKD come from the germline V gene. V was clipped by 2 bases and J by 3 bases, with 18 bases between them. CDR3 length: 17 residues. Here the CDR3 DNA reads TGTGCCACCAGTGATTATGACAGAACGATTGGAGACTATGGCTACACCTTC. It codes for CATSDYDRTIGDYGYTF.

Remarks on this clonotype: A much larger clone is a single base away; this may be a read error. The chain couples TRBV10-3 to TRBJ1-6, with D tentatively TRBD1 (5 bases). CDR3 size: 14 residues. Germline V lookup: CDR1 ENHRY, CDR2 SYGVKD. The V end was cut by 4 bases, the J end by 6 bases, with 10 bases between. DNA of the CDR3: TGTGCCATCAGTGGTTTTGGGACTAATTCACCCCTCCACTTT. Translating it yields CAISGFGTNSPLHF.

This clonotype was counted many times. V gene TRBV10-3 combines with J gene TRBJ2-2, with 7 bases matching TRBD2. The V and J ends lost 4 bases and 3 bases, in that order; junction bases with no gene match: 8. This CDR3 has 16 residues. Germline lookup yields CDR1 ENHRY and CDR2 SYGVKD. CDR3 protein: CAISGFGLADTGELFF. CDR3 DNA: TGTGCCATCAGTGGATTCGGCCTAGCGGACACCGGGGAGCTGTTTTTT.

In this sample, this clonotype turned up once. CDR3 sequence (DNA): TGTGCCAGCAAGAAAACGGGAGAAGGCTCTGGAAACACCATATATTTT. Translation: CASKKTGEGSGNTIYF. The V call is TRBV28, the J call TRBJ1-3, with no clear D. The CDR3 is 16 residues long. From germline, CDR1 is MDHEN and CDR2 SYDVKM. V gave up 7 bases and J gave up 0 bases, with 16 bases separating them.